This T cell receptor beta chain was recorded in a study of blood T cells in healthy people across ages. Deletions cut 6 bases from V and 2 bases from J, with 21 bases between. Looked up from germline, CDR1 is KGHSH and CDR2 is LQKENI. This CDR3 is 17 amino acids long. A J-beta primer mix and a sample-barcoded 5' primer were used in a second PCR of about 7 to 12 cycles. TCRdb re-called the 5' RACE reads with MiXCR, one entry per CDR3 protein. Of 850,000 to 950,000 distinct CDR3 sequences in the sample, around 30% are singletons; the top ten hold roughly 17%. Every donor provided approximately 9.2 milliliters of peripheral blood.

The TCR originated in a woman older than 75 in good health. The chain links TRBV18 to TRBJ2-3, with D possibly being TRBD2 (6 bases). The sequencing sample was made of blood. CDR3 nucleotides: TGTGCCAGCTCGCTATTCCCGGGACTTGCCGACACAGATACGCAGTATTTT. Its protein product is CASSLFPGLADTDTQYF.